The subject of this entry is one T cell receptor beta chain. Its target is unknown. CDR3 length: 15 amino acids. The germline CDR1 and CDR2 sequences are SEHNR and FQNEAQ (reference sequence). With V trimmed by 0 bases and J by 4 bases, 4 bases remained unmatched. These data belong to a study of a mutant IDH1 vaccine in newly diagnosed glioma. About the study: Treated patients had a mean age of about 44 years and an approximately 62% male, 37.5% female split. Previous care, which was radiotherapy, temozolomide, or both, most often involved both.

Time point here: week 5, during vaccination. Each dose of the vaccine consisted of 300 ug of mutant IDH1 20-mer peptide, with topical imiquimod. The method was immunoSEQ multiplex PCR; TCRdb's version includes in-frame clones alone and lacks a portion of them. The table has about 58,000 clones, about 86% seen once. Sequencing was performed on PBMCs, taken from a glioma patient whose treatment included an IDH1 peptide vaccine. The origin of this receptor is a woman between 50 and 59 years old with glioma. V usage is TRBV7-9 and J usage is TRBJ2-7, with 9 bases aligning to TRBD2. This CDR3 is CASSLAERGEYEQYF. The CDR3 DNA follows: TGTGCCAGCAGCTTAGCTGAGCGGGGGGAATACGAGCAGTACTTC.